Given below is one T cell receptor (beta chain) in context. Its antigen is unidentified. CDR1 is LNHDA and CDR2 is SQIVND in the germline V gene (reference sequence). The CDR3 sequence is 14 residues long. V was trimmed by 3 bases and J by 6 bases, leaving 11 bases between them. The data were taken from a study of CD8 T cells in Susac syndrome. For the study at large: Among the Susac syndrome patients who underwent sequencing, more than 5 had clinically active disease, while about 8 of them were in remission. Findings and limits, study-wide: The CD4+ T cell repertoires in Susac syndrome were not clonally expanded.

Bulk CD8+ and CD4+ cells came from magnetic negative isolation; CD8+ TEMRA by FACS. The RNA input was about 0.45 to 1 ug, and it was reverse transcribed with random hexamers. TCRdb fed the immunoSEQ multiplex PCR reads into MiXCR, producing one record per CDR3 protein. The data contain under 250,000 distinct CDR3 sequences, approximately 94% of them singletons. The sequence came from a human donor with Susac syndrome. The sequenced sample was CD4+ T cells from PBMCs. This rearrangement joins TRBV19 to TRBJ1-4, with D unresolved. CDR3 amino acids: CASSIRRRDEKLFF. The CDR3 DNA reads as TGTGCCAGTAGTATTCGGCGGAGGGATGAAAAACTGTTTTTT.